A single T cell receptor (beta chain) is shown here with its context. Its cognate antigen is unknown. This sample is drawn from a study of cytomegalovirus exposure and HLA in healthy donors. Study conclusions and caveats: The only immune exposure information that was available was CMV serostatus. Reported results showed that the classifier diagnosed cytomegalovirus status with high specificity and sensitivity. Donors belonging to an Asian-associated ancestry cluster reportedly showed fewer N-insertions in productive TCRs than the 666-donor mean, according to what a later analysis found. Analysis performed later found over 15,000 TCR beta sequences associated with HLA alleles at 0.05 false discovery rate.

The CDR3 consists of 14 residues. Germline V gene data show CDR1 as MDHEN and CDR2 as SYDVKM. Trimming took off 6 bases at V and 6 bases at J, with 17 bases between the two ends. PCR was performed using 60 Vbeta and 13 Jbeta primers. TCRdb's table, derived via immunoSEQ multiplex PCR, lists solely in-frame clones and lacks some. This sample has roughly 150,000 clones, with roughly 83% found just once. The gene calls are TRBV28 and TRBJ1-2; possible D gene TRBD1, 5 bases. This receptor was taken from a boy aged 2 to 9 in good health and CMV-seronegative. Material for sequencing was PBMCs. The CDR3 protein is CASRVGGTQNGYTF. CDR3 bases: TGTGCCAGCAGGGTCGGGGGAACCCAGAATGGCTACACCTTC.